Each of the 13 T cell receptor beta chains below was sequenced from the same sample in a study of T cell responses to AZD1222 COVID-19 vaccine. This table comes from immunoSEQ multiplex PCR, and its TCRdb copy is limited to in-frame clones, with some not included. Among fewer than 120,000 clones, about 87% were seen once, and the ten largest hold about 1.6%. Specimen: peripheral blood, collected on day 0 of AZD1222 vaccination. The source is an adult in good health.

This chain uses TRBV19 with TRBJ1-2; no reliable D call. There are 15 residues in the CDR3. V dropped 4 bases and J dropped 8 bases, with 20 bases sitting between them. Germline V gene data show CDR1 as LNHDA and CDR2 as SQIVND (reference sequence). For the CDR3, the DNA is TGTGCCAGTAGTACCAACTGGGTCTCAAACGGGGGCTACACCTTC. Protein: CASSTNWVSNGGYTF.

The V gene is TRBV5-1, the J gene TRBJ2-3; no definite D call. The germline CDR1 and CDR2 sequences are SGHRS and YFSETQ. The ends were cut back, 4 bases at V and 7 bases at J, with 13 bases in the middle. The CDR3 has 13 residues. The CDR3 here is CASSITGPNTQYF. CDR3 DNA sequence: TGCGCCAGCAGCATAACCGGGCCCAATACGCAGTATTTT.

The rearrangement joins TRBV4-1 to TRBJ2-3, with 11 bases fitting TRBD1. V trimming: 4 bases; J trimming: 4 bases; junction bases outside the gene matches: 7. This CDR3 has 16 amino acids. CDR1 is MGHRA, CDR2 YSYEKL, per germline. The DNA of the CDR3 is TGCGCCAGCAGCCGAGGACAGGGGGCTTTGGCAGATACGCAGTATTTT. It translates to CASSRGQGALADTQYF.

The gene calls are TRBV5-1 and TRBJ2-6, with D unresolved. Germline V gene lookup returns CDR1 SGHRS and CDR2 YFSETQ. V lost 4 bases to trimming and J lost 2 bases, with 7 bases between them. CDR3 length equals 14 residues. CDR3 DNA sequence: TGCGCCAGCAGCCGGGCGGCTGGGGCCAACGTCCTGACTTTC. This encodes CASSRAAGANVLTF.

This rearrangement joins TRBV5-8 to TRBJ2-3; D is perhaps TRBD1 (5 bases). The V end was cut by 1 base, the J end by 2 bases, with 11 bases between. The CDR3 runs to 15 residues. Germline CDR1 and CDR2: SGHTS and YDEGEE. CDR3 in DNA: TGTGCCAGCAGCTTGTTATACAGGAACACAGATACGCAGTATTTT. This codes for CASSLLYRNTDTQYF.

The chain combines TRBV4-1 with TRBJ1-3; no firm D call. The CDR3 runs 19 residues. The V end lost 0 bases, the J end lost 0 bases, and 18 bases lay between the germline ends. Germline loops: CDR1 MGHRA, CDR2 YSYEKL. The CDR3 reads CASSQDPGLVRNSGNTIYF. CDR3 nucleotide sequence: TGCGCCAGCAGCCAAGACCCGGGATTGGTACGGAACTCTGGAAACACCATATATTTT.

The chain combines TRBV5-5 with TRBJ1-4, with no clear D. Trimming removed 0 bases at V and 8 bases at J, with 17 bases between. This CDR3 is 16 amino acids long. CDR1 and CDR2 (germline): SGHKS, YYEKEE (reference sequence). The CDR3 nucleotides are TGTGCCAGCAGCTTGGTGGGAGTCACGGGAGGCGAAAAACTGTTTTTT. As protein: CASSLVGVTGGEKLFF.

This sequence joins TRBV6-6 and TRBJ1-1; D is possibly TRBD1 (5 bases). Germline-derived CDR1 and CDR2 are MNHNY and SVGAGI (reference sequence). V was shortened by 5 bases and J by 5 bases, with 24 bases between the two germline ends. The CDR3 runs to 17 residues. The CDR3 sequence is CASSPRSGGGIGTEAFF. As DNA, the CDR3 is TGTGCCAGCAGTCCCCGTAGTGGGGGAGGGATTGGTACTGAAGCTTTCTTT.

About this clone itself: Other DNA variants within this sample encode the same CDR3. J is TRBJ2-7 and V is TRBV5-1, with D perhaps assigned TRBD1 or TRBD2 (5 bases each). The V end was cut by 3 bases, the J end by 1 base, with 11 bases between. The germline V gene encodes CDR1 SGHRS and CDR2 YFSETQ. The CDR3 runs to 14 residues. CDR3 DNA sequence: TGCGCCAGCAGCTCGGGGACCGTTTCCTACGAGCAGTACTTC. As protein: CASSSGTVSYEQYF.

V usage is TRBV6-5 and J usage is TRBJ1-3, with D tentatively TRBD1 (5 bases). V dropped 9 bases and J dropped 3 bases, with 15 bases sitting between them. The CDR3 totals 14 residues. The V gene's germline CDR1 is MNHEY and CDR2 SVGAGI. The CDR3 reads CASGIGVDGNTIYF. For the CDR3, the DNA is TGTGCCAGTGGGATAGGGGTTGATGGAAACACCATATATTTT.

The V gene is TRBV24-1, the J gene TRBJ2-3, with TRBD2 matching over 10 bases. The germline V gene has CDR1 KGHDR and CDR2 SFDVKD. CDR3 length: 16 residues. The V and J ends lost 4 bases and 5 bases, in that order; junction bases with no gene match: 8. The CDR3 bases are TGTGCCACCAGTGACCCAGCGGGAGGGCATGGAGATACGCAGTATTTT. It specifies CATSDPAGGHGDTQYF.

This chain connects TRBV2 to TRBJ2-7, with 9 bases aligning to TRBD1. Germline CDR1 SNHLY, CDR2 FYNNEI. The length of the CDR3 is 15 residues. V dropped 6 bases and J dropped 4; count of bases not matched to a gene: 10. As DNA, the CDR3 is TGTGCCAGCAGCAGACAGGGGGGCCCTCTTTACGAGCAGTACTTC. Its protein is CASSRQGGPLYEQYF.

The CDR3 is CASSSRSRQVNTEAFF. CDR3 sequence (DNA): TGTGCCAGCAGCTCCCGTAGCCGACAGGTGAACACTGAAGCTTTCTTT. The gene calls are TRBV5-4 and TRBJ1-1, with D perhaps TRBD1 (6 bases). The CDR3 is 16 residues long. Germline values: CDR1 SGHNT, CDR2 YYREEE (reference sequence). Deletions cut 3 bases from V and 0 bases from J, with 15 bases between.